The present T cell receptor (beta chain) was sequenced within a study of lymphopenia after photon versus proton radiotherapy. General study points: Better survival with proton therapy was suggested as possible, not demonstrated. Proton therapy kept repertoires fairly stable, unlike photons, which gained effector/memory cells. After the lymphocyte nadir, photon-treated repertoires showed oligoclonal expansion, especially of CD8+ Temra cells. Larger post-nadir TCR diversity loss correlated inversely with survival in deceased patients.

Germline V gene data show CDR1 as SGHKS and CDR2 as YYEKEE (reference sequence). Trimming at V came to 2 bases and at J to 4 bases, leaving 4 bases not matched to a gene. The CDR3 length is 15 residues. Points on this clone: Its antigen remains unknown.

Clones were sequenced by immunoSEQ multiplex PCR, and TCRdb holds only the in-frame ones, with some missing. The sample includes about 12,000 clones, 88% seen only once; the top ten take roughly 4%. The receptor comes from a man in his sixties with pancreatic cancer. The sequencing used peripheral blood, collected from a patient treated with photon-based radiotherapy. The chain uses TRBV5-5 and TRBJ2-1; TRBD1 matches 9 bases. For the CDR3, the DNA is TGTGCCAGCAGCTTCCGACAGGGGGTATACAATGAGCAGTTCTTC. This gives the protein CASSFRQGVYNEQFF.